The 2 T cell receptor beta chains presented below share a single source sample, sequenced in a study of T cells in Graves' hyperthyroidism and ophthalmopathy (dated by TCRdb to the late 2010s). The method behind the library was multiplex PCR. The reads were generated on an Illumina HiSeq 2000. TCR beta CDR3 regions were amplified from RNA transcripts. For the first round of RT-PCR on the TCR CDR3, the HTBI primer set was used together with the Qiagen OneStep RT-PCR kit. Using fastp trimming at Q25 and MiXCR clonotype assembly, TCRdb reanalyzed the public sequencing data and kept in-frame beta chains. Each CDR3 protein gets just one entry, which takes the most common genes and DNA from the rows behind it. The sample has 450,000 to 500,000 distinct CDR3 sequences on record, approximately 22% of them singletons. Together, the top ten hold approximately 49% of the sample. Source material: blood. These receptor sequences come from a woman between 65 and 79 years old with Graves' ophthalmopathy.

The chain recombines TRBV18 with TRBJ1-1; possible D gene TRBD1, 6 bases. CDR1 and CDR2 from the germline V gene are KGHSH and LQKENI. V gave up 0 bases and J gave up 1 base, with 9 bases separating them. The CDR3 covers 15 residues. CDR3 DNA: TGTGCCAGCTCACCACCGAACAGGGAGAACACTGAAGCTTTCTTT. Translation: CASSPPNRENTEAFF.

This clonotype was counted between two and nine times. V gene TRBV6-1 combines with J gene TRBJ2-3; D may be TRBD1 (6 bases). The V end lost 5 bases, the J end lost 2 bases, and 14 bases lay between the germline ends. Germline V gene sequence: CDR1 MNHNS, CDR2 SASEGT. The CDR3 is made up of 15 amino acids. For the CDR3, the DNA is TGTGCCAGCAGTTCCCGGGACACTATCACAGATACGCAGTATTTT. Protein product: CASSSRDTITDTQYF.